This T cell receptor beta chain was sequenced during a study of T cell responses to AZD1222 COVID-19 vaccine. Points from the study as a whole: Reports indicate that nearly half of spike-specific TCRs are directed at unmutated variant regions. The peak T cell response came first, and repertoires were sampled only after it. AZD1222 recipients seropositive at baseline numbered only 6 or 7.

The method was immunoSEQ multiplex PCR; TCRdb's version includes in-frame clones alone and lacks a portion of them. Here the sample spans more than 150,000 clones, 85% to 95% being singletons. Recipients boosted at about 4 weeks or about 12 weeks are pooled. The germline gives CDR1 LNHDA, CDR2 SQIVND (reference sequence). The CDR3 totals 14 residues. Trimming removed 4 bases from V and 7 bases from J, with 11 bases in between. Comments on this clone: What it binds is unknown.

The TCR was taken from an adult who received the AZD1222 COVID-19 vaccine. The sample was peripheral blood, taken 28 days after the second AZD1222 dose. V usage is TRBV19 and J usage is TRBJ1-6; D not resolved. Here the CDR3 DNA reads TGTGCCAGTAGTACAACCGGGCTCAATTCACCCCTCCACTTT. Its translation: CASSTTGLNSPLHF.